This entry describes one T cell receptor beta chain. This specimen comes from a study of blood T cell repertoires in COVID-19. Turning to the study itself: From T cells, B-cell-depleted T cells, or PBMCs came the material, which was cDNA or gDNA.

The table came from immunoSEQ multiplex PCR; TCRdb's copy has only in-frame clones and leaves some out. The sample holds 150,000 to 200,000 clones, 80% to 85% seen once. During active infection, Seattle patients enrolled and were then monitored through disease. The sequencing input was peripheral blood. The receptor was derived from a woman in her seventies with COVID-19, enrolled during active disease.

CDR3 bases: TGCAGCGTTGAATCCGGGACAGGGGGATATACGCAGTATTTT. As protein: CSVESGTGGYTQYF. The chain recombines TRBV29-1 with TRBJ2-3, with 11 positions matching TRBD1. This CDR3 has 14 residues. J gave up 7 bases and V 2 bases, and 5 bases lay outside the gene matches. From germline, CDR1 is SQVTM and CDR2 ANQGSEA.